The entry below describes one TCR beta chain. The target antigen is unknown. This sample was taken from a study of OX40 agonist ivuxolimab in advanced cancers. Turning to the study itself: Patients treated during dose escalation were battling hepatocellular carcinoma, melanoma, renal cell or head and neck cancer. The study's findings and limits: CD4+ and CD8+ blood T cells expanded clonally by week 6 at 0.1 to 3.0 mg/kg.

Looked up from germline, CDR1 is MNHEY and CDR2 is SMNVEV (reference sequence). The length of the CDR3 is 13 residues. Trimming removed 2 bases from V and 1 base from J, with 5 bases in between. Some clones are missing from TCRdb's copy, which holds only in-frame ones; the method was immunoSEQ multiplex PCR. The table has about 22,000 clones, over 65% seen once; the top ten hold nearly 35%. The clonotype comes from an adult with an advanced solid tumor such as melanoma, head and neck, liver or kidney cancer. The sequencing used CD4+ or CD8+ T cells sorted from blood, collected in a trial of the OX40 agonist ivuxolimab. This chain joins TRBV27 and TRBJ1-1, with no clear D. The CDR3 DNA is TGTGCCAGCAGTTTAAAGGGGAACACTGAAGCTTTCTTT. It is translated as CASSLKGNTEAFF.